This is a list of T cell receptor beta chains from one sample in a study of blood T cell repertoires in COVID-19. The protocol was immunoSEQ multiplex PCR, while the TCRdb copy is restricted to in-frame clones and leaves out a portion. The sample contains approximately 150,000 clones, under 90% of which appear only once. The sequencing input was peripheral blood. The receptor source for this set is a woman older than 75 with acute or convalescent COVID-19. CDR3s include the opening cysteine and the closing phenylalanine or tryptophan. The order of the fields is clone size, J gene, V gene, D gene, CDR3 DNA, CDR3 protein. The D gene is left open where the match is weak. Clone sizes are given selectively: once, few, many, or a class where the clone is expanded.

abundance: NA
j_gene: TRBJ1-3
v_gene: TRBV2
d_gene: NA
CDR3nt: TGTGCCAGCACCGAGACACGCCACTCTGGAAACACCATATATTTT
CDR3aa: CASTETRHSGNTIYF

abundance: NA
j_gene: TRBJ2-5
v_gene: TRBV7-2
d_gene: TRBD1
CDR3nt: TGTGCCAGCAGCTCCTCTATCGGGACAGGGGTTCGAGAGACCCAGTACTTC
CDR3aa: CASSSSIGTGVRETQYF

abundance: NA
j_gene: TRBJ1-2
v_gene: TRBV19
d_gene: NA
CDR3nt: TGTGCCAGTAGTATAGCGCAGAACTATGGCTACACCTTC
CDR3aa: CASSIAQNYGYTF

abundance: NA
j_gene: TRBJ2-7
v_gene: TRBV6-5
d_gene: NA
CDR3nt: TGTGCCAGCAGTTCCGACGGGGATATCTACGAGCAGTACTTC
CDR3aa: CASSSDGDIYEQYF

abundance: NA
j_gene: TRBJ2-7
v_gene: TRBV19
d_gene: TRBD2
CDR3nt: TGTGCCACCGCGGGGGGGACCTACGAGCAGTACTTC
CDR3aa: CATAGGTYEQYF

abundance: NA
j_gene: TRBJ1-5
v_gene: TRBV7-2
d_gene: TRBD1
CDR3nt: TGTGCCAGCAGCTTTCGACAGGGGGGACAGCCCCAGCATTTT
CDR3aa: CASSFRQGGQPQHF

abundance: NA
j_gene: TRBJ2-2
v_gene: TRBV5-4
d_gene: TRBD2
CDR3nt: TGTGCCAGCAGCTGGGGACTAGCGGGTTTCACCGGGGAGCTGTTTTTT
CDR3aa: CASSWGLAGFTGELFF

abundance: NA
j_gene: TRBJ1-4
v_gene: TRBV4-3
d_gene: NA
CDR3nt: TGCGCCAGCAGCCTCCAATCCAGGGATGAAAAACTGTTTTTT
CDR3aa: CASSLQSRDEKLFF

abundance: few
j_gene: TRBJ1-5
v_gene: TRBV11-2
d_gene: TRBD1
CDR3nt: TGTGCCAGCAGCCCGGGGGGCGGGACAGGGAATCAGCCCCAGCATTTT
CDR3aa: CASSPGGGTGNQPQHF

abundance: NA
j_gene: TRBJ2-1
v_gene: TRBV7-9
d_gene: TRBD1
CDR3nt: TGTGCCAGCAGCACTGTGACAGGGGCCTACAATGAGCAGTTCTTC
CDR3aa: CASSTVTGAYNEQFF

abundance: NA
j_gene: TRBJ1-2
v_gene: TRBV19
d_gene: TRBD1
CDR3nt: TGTGCCAGTAGCCCGTGGGGACAGGCAGCGCATAACTATGGCTACACCTTC
CDR3aa: CASSPWGQAAHNYGYTF

abundance: once
j_gene: TRBJ1-1
v_gene: TRBV28
d_gene: NA
CDR3nt: TGTGCCAGCCAGGGGTCGTGGGGCGCTTTCTTT
CDR3aa: CASQGSWGAFF

abundance: NA
j_gene: TRBJ2-1
v_gene: TRBV7-2
d_gene: TRBD1
CDR3nt: TGTGCCAGCAGCCCTCAGCGACAGGGGAATGAGCAGTTCTTC
CDR3aa: CASSPQRQGNEQFF

abundance: NA
j_gene: TRBJ2-5
v_gene: TRBV7-8
d_gene: NA
CDR3nt: TGTGCCAGCAGCCCCGTGACAGGAACGTCGGAGACCCAGTACTTC
CDR3aa: CASSPVTGTSETQYF

abundance: NA
j_gene: TRBJ1-5
v_gene: TRBV23-1
d_gene: TRBD1
CDR3nt: TGCGCCAGCAGTCAGCCCGGTAACAGGGGAGGTAGCAATCAGCCCCAGCATTTT
CDR3aa: CASSQPGNRGGSNQPQHF

abundance: NA
j_gene: TRBJ1-1
v_gene: TRBV30
d_gene: TRBD1
CDR3nt: TGTGCCTGGAGTACATACAGGGGGCCTTTAACTTTCTTT
CDR3aa: CAWSTYRGPLTFF

abundance: NA
j_gene: TRBJ2-5
v_gene: TRBV3-1/TRBV3-2
d_gene: TRBD2
CDR3nt: TGTGCCAGCAGCCCGGGACTAGCGGGGTGGGAGACCCAGTACTTC
CDR3aa: CASSPGLAGWETQYF

abundance: NA
j_gene: TRBJ1-6
v_gene: TRBV21-1
d_gene: NA
CDR3nt: TGTGCCAGCAGCAGAATCCGACAAAACTCCTATAATTCACCCCTCCACTTT
CDR3aa: CASSRIRQNSYNSPLHF

abundance: NA
j_gene: TRBJ2-1
v_gene: TRBV5-6
d_gene: TRBD1
CDR3nt: TGTGCCAGCAGTTATCGGGACAGGGGCTACAATGAGCAGTTCTTC
CDR3aa: CASSYRDRGYNEQFF

abundance: NA
j_gene: TRBJ2-7
v_gene: TRBV7-3
d_gene: TRBD1
CDR3nt: TGTGCCAGCAGCTCGACAGGGAATAACGAGCAGTACTTC
CDR3aa: CASSSTGNNEQYF

abundance: NA
j_gene: TRBJ1-5
v_gene: TRBV27
d_gene: TRBD1
CDR3nt: TGTGCCAGCAGTTTTGAGGGGGCTAGCAATCAGCCCCAGCATTTT
CDR3aa: CASSFEGASNQPQHF

abundance: once
j_gene: TRBJ2-7
v_gene: TRBV18
d_gene: TRBD2
CDR3nt: TGTGCCAGCTCACCACAGCTAGCGGGAGGCTACGAGCAGTACTTC
CDR3aa: CASSPQLAGGYEQYF

abundance: NA
j_gene: TRBJ1-1
v_gene: TRBV7-9
d_gene: TRBD1
CDR3nt: TGTGCCAGCAGCCTCGGGGGACAGGGGGTACGGGAAGCTTTCTTT
CDR3aa: CASSLGGQGVREAFF

abundance: once
j_gene: TRBJ2-3
v_gene: TRBV19
d_gene: TRBD2
CDR3nt: TGTGCCAGTAGAGACGGGACTAGCGGGACCTCTAGCACAGATACGCAGTATTTT
CDR3aa: CASRDGTSGTSSTDTQYF

abundance: NA
j_gene: TRBJ2-7
v_gene: TRBV6-5
d_gene: NA
CDR3nt: TGTGCCAGCCGCGTACTTGGGGCCTCATCCTACGAGCAGTACTTC
CDR3aa: CASRVLGASSYEQYF

abundance: NA
j_gene: TRBJ2-3
v_gene: TRBV9
d_gene: TRBD2
CDR3nt: TGTGCCAGCAGCGCCCTAGCGGGAGACAGCACAGATACGCAGTATTTT
CDR3aa: CASSALAGDSTDTQYF

abundance: NA
j_gene: TRBJ2-7
v_gene: TRBV7-2
d_gene: NA
CDR3nt: TGTGCCAGCAGCTTTGGCAGGGTGTGGGAGCAGTACTTC
CDR3aa: CASSFGRVWEQYF

abundance: NA
j_gene: TRBJ1-1
v_gene: TRBV18
d_gene: TRBD1
CDR3nt: TGTGCCAGCTCATCAAAACAGGGGGCTGCAAACACTGAAGCTTTCTTT
CDR3aa: CASSSKQGAANTEAFF

abundance: NA
j_gene: TRBJ2-7
v_gene: TRBV20-1
d_gene: NA
CDR3nt: TGCAGTGCTAGTAGTCCTAACTCACCCTACGAGCAGTACTTC
CDR3aa: CSASSPNSPYEQYF

abundance: NA
j_gene: TRBJ1-2
v_gene: TRBV28
d_gene: NA
CDR3nt: TGTGCCAGCAGCGAGCCGGGGAACTATGGCTACACCTTC
CDR3aa: CASSEPGNYGYTF

abundance: NA
j_gene: TRBJ1-2
v_gene: TRBV7-2
d_gene: NA
CDR3nt: TGTGCCAGCAGCTTAATGGCCTTGAATGGCTACACCTTC
CDR3aa: CASSLMALNGYTF